The present TCR beta chain was sequenced within a study of blood T cell repertoires in COVID-19. Trimming stripped 1 base from V and 2 bases from J, with 4 bases between. From germline, CDR1 is SGHNT and CDR2 YYREEE (reference sequence). The CDR3 length is 12 residues. As handled by the study authors: Estimates of nucleated cell counts were drawn from the amplification of reference gene primers. This table comes from immunoSEQ multiplex PCR, and its TCRdb copy is limited to in-frame clones, with some not included. The V and J calls and clone size are taken from that table; D and trimming were inferred from the DNA. The sample yields 75,000 to 100,000 clones, approximately 90% seen once.

This clonotype was sampled from a human donor in a cohort sampled during active COVID-19. The sample taken for sequencing was peripheral blood. V usage is TRBV5-4 and J usage is TRBJ2-7, with D uncertain. DNA for the CDR3: TGTGCCAGCAGCTTGAAGCCCTACGAGCAGTACTTC. It yields the protein CASSLKPYEQYF.